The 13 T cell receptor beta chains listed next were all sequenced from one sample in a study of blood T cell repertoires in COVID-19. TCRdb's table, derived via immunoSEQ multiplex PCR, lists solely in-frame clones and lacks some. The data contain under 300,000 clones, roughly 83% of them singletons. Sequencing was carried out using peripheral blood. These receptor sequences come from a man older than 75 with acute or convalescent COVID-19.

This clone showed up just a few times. The CDR3 bases are TGTGCCAGCAACCCAGGGAGGCGGAGCGGGGAGCTGTTTTTT. Its translation is CASNPGRRSGELFF. The chain uses TRBV28 and TRBJ2-2; tentatively, D is TRBD2 (6 bases). Trimming shortened V by 7 bases and J by 7 bases, and 16 bases separated the two germline ends. CDR1 MDHEN and CDR2 SYDVKM come from the germline V gene. The CDR3 loop spans 14 amino acids.

The CDR3 coding sequence is TGTGCCAGCAGTTCCCATGGGAGGGGTGCTTTCTTT. Its protein is CASSSHGRGAFF. The chain links TRBV6-5 to TRBJ1-1, with D possibly matching TRBD1 (5 bases). This CDR3 spans 12 amino acids. The germline CDR1 and CDR2 sequences are MNHEY and SVGAGI. Trimming left V 4 bases short and J 11 bases short, with 14 bases between.

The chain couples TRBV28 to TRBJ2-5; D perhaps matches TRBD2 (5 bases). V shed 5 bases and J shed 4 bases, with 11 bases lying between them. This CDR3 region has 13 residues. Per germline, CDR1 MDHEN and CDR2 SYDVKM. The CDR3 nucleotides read TGTGCCAGCAGTAGGCTAGCACGAGAGACCCAGTACTTC. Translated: CASSRLARETQYF.

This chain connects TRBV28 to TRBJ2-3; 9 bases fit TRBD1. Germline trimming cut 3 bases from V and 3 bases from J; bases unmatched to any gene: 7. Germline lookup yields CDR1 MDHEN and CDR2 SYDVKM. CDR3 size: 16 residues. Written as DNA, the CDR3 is TGTGCCAGCAGTTTGGGGTACAGGGGGCTGACAGATACGCAGTATTTT. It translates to CASSLGYRGLTDTQYF.

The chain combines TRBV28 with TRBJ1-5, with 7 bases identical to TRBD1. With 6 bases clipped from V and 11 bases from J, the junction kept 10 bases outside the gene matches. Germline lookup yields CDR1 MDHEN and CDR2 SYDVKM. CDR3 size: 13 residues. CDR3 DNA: TGTGCCAGCAGCCCTGACAGGGTTAGGGCCCAGCATTTT. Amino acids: CASSPDRVRAQHF. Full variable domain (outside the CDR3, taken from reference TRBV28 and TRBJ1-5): DVKVTQSSRYLVKRTGEKVFLECVQDMDHENMFWYRQDPGLGLRLIYFSYDVKMKEKGDIPEGYSVSREKKERFSLILESASTNQTSMYLCASSPDRVRAQHFGDGTRLSIL.

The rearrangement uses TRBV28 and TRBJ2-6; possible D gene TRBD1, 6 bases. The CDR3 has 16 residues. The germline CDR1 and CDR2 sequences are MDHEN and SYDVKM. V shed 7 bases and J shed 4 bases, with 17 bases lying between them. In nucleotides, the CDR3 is TGTGCCAGCACCCTGCGGCAGGGGACCGGGGCCAACGTCCTGACTTTC. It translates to CASTLRQGTGANVLTF.

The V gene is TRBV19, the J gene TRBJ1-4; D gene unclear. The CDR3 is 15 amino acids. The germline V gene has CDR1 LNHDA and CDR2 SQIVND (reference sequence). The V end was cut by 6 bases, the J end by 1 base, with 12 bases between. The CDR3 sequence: CASSPRLGTNEKLFF. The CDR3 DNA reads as TGTGCCAGTAGCCCCCGCCTCGGAACTAATGAAAAACTGTTTTTT.

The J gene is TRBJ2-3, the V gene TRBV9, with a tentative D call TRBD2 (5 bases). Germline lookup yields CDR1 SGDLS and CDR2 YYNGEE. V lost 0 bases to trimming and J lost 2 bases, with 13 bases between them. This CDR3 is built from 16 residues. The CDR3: CASSVEAGTLTDTQYF. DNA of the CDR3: TGTGCCAGCAGCGTAGAGGCGGGCACGCTCACAGATACGCAGTATTTT.

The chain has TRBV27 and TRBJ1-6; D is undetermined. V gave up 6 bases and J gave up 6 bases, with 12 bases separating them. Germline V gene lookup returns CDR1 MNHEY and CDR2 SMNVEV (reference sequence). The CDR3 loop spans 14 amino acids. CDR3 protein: CASRFMGSNSPLHF. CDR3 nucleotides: TGTGCCAGCAGGTTCATGGGCAGTAATTCACCCCTCCACTTT.

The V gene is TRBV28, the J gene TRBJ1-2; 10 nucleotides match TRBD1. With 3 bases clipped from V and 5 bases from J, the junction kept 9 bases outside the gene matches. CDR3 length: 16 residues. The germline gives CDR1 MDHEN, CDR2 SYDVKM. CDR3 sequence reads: CASSFAGTGVGYGYTF. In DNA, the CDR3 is TGTGCCAGCAGTTTCGCCGGGACAGGGGTTGGGTATGGCTACACCTTC.

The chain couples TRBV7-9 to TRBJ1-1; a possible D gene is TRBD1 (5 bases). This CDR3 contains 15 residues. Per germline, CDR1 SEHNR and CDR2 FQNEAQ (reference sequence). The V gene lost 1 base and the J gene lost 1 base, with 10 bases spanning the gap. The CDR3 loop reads CASSLEPGQNTEAFF. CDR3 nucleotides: TGTGCCAGCAGCTTAGAACCCGGACAGAACACTGAAGCTTTCTTT.

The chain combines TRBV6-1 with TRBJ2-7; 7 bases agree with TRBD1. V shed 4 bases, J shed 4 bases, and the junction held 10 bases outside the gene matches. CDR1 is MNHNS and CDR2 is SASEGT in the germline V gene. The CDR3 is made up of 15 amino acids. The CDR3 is CASSATTGFSYEQYF. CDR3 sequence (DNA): TGTGCCAGCAGTGCCACGACAGGGTTTTCATACGAGCAGTACTTC.

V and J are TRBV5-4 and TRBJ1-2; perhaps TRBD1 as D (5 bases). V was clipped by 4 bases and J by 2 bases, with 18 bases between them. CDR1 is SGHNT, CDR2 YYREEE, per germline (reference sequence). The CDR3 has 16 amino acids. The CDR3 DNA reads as TGTGCCAGCAGCGTATTTGGACCGACAGCAAACTATGGCTACACCTTC. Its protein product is CASSVFGPTANYGYTF.